The clone carrying this T cell receptor beta chain has just one count. V shed 5 bases and J shed 7 bases, with 13 bases lying between them. This CDR3 has 13 amino acids. Germline assignment: CDR1 LNHDA and CDR2 SQIVND (reference sequence). Authors' data handling: By means of reference gene primer amplification, nucleated cell counts were estimated. TCRdb's table, derived via immunoSEQ multiplex PCR, lists solely in-frame clones and lacks some. That table furnishes V, J and clone size, whereas the DNA furnished D and trimming. The data show about 190,000 clones, less than 85% seen once. This specimen belongs to a study of blood T cell repertoires in COVID-19.

The material sequenced was peripheral blood. This chain joins TRBV19 and TRBJ2-3; possibly TRBD2 for D (6 bases). The receptor was derived from a woman between 45 and 60 years old with acute or convalescent COVID-19. CDR3 amino acids: CASSHLGLHTQYF. In DNA, the CDR3 is TGTGCCAGTAGTCACCTCGGACTACATACGCAGTATTTT.